This is a list of T cell receptor beta chains from one sample in a study of blood T cell repertoires in COVID-19. Clones were read by immunoSEQ multiplex PCR, and TCRdb kept only the in-frame ones, dropping some. Among about 300,000 clones listed, 80% to 95% were seen once. What was sequenced was PBMCs or T cells enriched from blood (not recorded which). The receptors stem from a woman younger than 45 who had recovered from COVID-19. The CDR3 runs from the conserved cysteine through the conserved F or W. Each record gives: D gene, V gene, clone size, CDR3 protein. The D gene is left open where the match is weak. Where a row states a size, it is once, few, many or the class of an expanded clone; other rows omit it.

TRBD1	TRBV19	.	CASKMVPAGGHGYTF
TRBD1	TRBV11-2	.	CASSMGQTQETQYF
TRBD2	TRBV30	.	CAWGLGYNEQFF
TRBD2	TRBV15	.	CATSREGLATTSSYNEQFF
.	TRBV7-2	.	CASSRSSDFAYEQYF
TRBD2	TRBV7-2	once	CASSPGTSGAPQETQYF
TRBD1	TRBV23-1	once	CASSHTAATTGRRNEQYF
TRBD1	TRBV6-1	.	CASSEGGQVRGKLFF
TRBD1	TRBV6-5	.	CASNWDRGNQPQHF
TRBD1	TRBV30	.	CAWAGTEFSGANVLTF
TRBD1	TRBV20-1	few	CSASKPGQLYQPQHF
.	TRBV6-5	.	CASSRQRVLYGYTF
TRBD2	TRBV6-2/TRBV6-3	.	CASSQLSGRAYEQYF
TRBD2	TRBV7-2	.	CASSLWEGAAKNIQYF
.	TRBV6-2/TRBV6-3	.	CASSYNRENSPLHF
TRBD2	TRBV5-6	.	CASSRGVSRETEQYF
.	TRBV25-1	.	CASSFRNEQFF
.	TRBV29-1	.	CSGMENRPPNTGELFF
.	TRBV19	.	CASSTQGARMGGYTF
.	TRBV28	.	CASSFLLGSGIGTDTQYF
.	TRBV27	.	CASSFGPGANVLTF
.	TRBV28	.	CASGRETYEQYF
.	TRBV6-6	.	CASTAGRPQYEQYF
.	TRBV5-1	once	CASSLVQNEQFF
TRBD2	TRBV27	.	CASSLIEREGPDEQFF
TRBD1	TRBV9	.	CASSVDLGQGSYEQYF
TRBD1	TRBV5-6	few	CASSSRGRGYNQPQHF
TRBD2	TRBV7-2	.	CASNNRLAGGETQYF
TRBD2	TRBV5-6	.	CASSLASGFNEQFF
.	TRBV19	.	CASSIQDSLRFF
TRBD1	TRBV6-5	.	CASRTGEVYGYTF
.	TRBV7-8	.	CASSLTSTTGLFHGYTF
.	TRBV20-1	.	CSATRAEAFF
TRBD2	TRBV7-9	once	CASSSSGGFALEQYF
TRBD1	TRBV5-1	.	CASSYTGTGYEQYF
TRBD1	TRBV28	.	CASSLLGGASTGTGRDEQFF
TRBD2	TRBV5-4	.	CASSLDVSGRGFEYIQYF
TRBD1	TRBV5-4	.	CASSFDRGDYGYTF
TRBD1	TRBV28	.	CASRRQGARGNTIYF
.	TRBV5-1	.	CASSLGQSYNEQFF
TRBD1	TRBV7-9	.	CASSLEGTARDEKLFF
.	TRBV6-2/TRBV6-3	.	CASSYNLRGGNEQFF
.	TRBV28	.	CASSLLGENYGYTF
.	TRBV27	.	CASSSQYEQYF
.	TRBV20-1	.	CSASAGVNNQPQHF
.	TRBV11-2	.	CASSSLAHSSTDTQYF